This TCR beta chain was observed in a study of cytomegalovirus exposure and HLA in healthy donors. Looking at the study overall: Roughly 89 million unique TCR sequences came from HLA-typed donors in an early release. Notes on the study in general: In a later analysis, at a false discovery rate of 0.05, 16,951 TCR beta sequences were associated with HLA alleles. It was reportedly the case that the classifier diagnosed cytomegalovirus status with high specificity and sensitivity.

PCR involved 60 Vbeta and 13 Jbeta primers. Assay used: immunoSEQ multiplex PCR; TCRdb lists only in-frame clones, some missing. The table lists around 200,000 clones, 60% to 80% of them singletons. About this clone itself: As yet, its antigen is unknown.

Germline trimming cut 2 bases from V and 5 bases from J; bases unmatched to any gene: 6. CDR3 length: 14 amino acids. Germline V gives CDR1 SGHKS, CDR2 YYEKEE (reference sequence). This receptor was taken from a man younger than 30 in good health and CMV-seronegative. The genes are TRBV5-5 and TRBJ2-7, with 8 bases matching TRBD2. Input material: PBMCs. The CDR3 protein is CASSFLRGGDEQYF. CDR3 in DNA: TGTGCCAGCAGCTTCTTACGGGGGGGCGACGAGCAGTACTTC.